This T cell receptor (beta chain) was found in a study of Graves' ophthalmopathy and Graves' hyperthyroidism. Of note for this clonotype: Germline and junction disagree at one end, which may indicate a read error.

A diagnosis was made from clinical symptoms together with serum thyroxine, TRAb, thyroid ultrasound and orbital computed tomography. Germline V lookup: CDR1 SGHAT, CDR2 FQNNGV. This CDR3 has 15 residues. The authors amplified TCR beta CDR3 regions, and they did so from RNA transcripts for repertoire sequencing. In the first round, RT-PCR was carried out with HTBI primers, and a multiplex PCR formed the second round. Using its own MiXCR run on the multiplex PCR reads, TCRdb lists one record per CDR3 protein. This table has about 480,000 distinct CDR3 sequences, around 15% appearing once. Sequenced: blood. The chain employs TRBV11-2 and TRBJ2-5, with 7 positions matching TRBD1. The receptor comes from a woman in her twenties or thirties with Graves' ophthalmopathy. CDR3 protein: CASILNRGSQETQYF. The CDR3 nucleotides are TGTGCCAGCATCTTAAACAGGGGATCACAAGAGACCCAGTACTTC.